These 7 T cell receptor beta chains came from one sample sequenced in a study of OX40 agonist ivuxolimab in advanced cancers. Assay: immunoSEQ multiplex PCR; the TCRdb copy retains only in-frame clones and omits some. Of around 70,000 clones in the sample, around 86% are singletons; the top ten hold about 6.9%. The specimen was CD4+ or CD8+ T cells sorted from blood, collected in a trial of the OX40 agonist ivuxolimab. The receptors were sampled from an adult with an advanced solid tumor such as melanoma, head and neck, liver or kidney cancer.

This clone has only a few counts. V is TRBV30 and J is TRBJ1-5, with D possibly matching TRBD1 (6 bases). V lost 2 bases and J lost 5, with 10 bases in between. This CDR3 is 13 amino acids long. Germline V gene sequence: CDR1 GTSNPN, CDR2 SVGIG (reference sequence). The CDR3 spells CAWSTGLDQPQHF. The CDR3 DNA is TGTGCCTGGAGTACAGGGCTGGATCAGCCCCAGCATTTT. Complete variable domain (other parts from reference TRBV30 and TRBJ1-5): SQTIHQWPATLVQPVGSPLSLECTVEGTSNPNLYWYRQAAGRGLQLLFYSVGIGQISSEVPQNLSASRPQDRQFILSSKKLLLSDSGFYLCAWSTGLDQPQHFGDGTRLSIL.

The chain has TRBV18 and TRBJ2-7; possible D gene TRBD1, 5 bases. Germline CDR1 reads KGHSH; CDR2 reads LQKENI. With 0 bases removed from V and 7 bases from J, the gap between germline ends came to 16 bases. The CDR3 is 15 amino acids. The CDR3 DNA follows: TGTGCCAGCTCACCACCGTCCAGGCAGGGTGGGGAGCAGTACTTC. It encodes CASSPPSRQGGEQYF.

The chain carries TRBV30 and TRBJ1-3; 9 nucleotides align to TRBD1. The CDR3 extends over 13 amino acids. Germline assignment: CDR1 GTSNPN and CDR2 SVGIG (reference sequence). Trimming removed 8 bases from V and 4 bases from J; junction bases left unmatched: 6. The CDR3 DNA follows: TGTGCCCTAAAACAGGGGGCCGGAAACACCATATATTTT. As protein: CALKQGAGNTIYF.

The chain combines TRBV7-9 with TRBJ1-2; unclear D gene. Germline V gene lookup returns CDR1 SEHNR and CDR2 FQNEAQ (reference sequence). This CDR3 spans 13 amino acids. Trimming took off 2 bases at V and 3 bases at J, with 7 bases between the two ends. CDR3 amino acids: CASSLQEHYGYTF. As DNA, the CDR3 is TGTGCCAGCAGCTTACAGGAGCACTATGGCTACACCTTC. The variable domain in full, with the rest retrieved from reference TRBV7-9 and TRBJ1-2, is DTGVSQNPRHKITKRGQNVTFRCDPISEHNRLYWYRQTLGQGPEFLTYFQNEAQLEKSRLLSDRFSAERPKGSFSTLEIQRTEQGDSAMYLCASSLQEHYGYTFGSGTRLTVV.

CDR3 sequence: CASGDRVNTEAFF. The DNA for the CDR3 is TGTGCCAGCGGGGACAGGGTGAACACTGAAGCTTTCTTT. The gene calls are TRBV25-1 and TRBJ1-1; TRBD1 matches at 9 bases. The CDR3 spans 13 residues. The ends lost 8 bases at V and 0 bases at J; junction bases unmatched: 1. CDR1 is MGHDK, CDR2 SYGVNS, per germline.

The chain carries TRBV6-6 and TRBJ1-1, with 7 bases aligning to TRBD1. The length of the CDR3 is 15 residues. J lost 1 base, V lost 4 bases, and 6 bases had no gene match. In germline, CDR1 is MNHNY, CDR2 SVGAGI (reference sequence). The CDR3 DNA sequence: TGTGCCAGCAGTTCCGTGGGACAGAGGAACACTGAAGCTTTCTTT. As protein: CASSSVGQRNTEAFF.

The rearrangement joins TRBV27 to TRBJ2-4, with 8 bases lining up with TRBD2. Trimming at V came to 4 bases and at J to 6 bases, leaving 11 bases not matched to a gene. Germline CDR1 reads MNHEY; CDR2 reads SMNVEV (reference sequence). CDR3 size: 16 residues. In DNA, the CDR3 is TGTGCCAGCAGTTCGGGGGGGGCCGAGGGTAGAAACATTCAGTACTTC. Its protein is CASSSGGAEGRNIQYF.